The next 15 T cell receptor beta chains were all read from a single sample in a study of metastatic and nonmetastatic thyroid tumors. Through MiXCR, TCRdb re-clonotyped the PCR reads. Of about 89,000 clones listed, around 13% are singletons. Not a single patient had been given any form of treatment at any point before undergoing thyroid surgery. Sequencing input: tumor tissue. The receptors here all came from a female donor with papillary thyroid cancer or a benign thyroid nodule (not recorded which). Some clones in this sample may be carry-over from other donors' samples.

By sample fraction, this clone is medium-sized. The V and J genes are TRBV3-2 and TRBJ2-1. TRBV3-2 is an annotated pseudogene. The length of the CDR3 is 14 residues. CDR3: CASSQDLGSNEQFF. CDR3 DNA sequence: TGTGCCAGCAGCCAAGATCTCGGGAGCAATGAGCAGTTCTTC.

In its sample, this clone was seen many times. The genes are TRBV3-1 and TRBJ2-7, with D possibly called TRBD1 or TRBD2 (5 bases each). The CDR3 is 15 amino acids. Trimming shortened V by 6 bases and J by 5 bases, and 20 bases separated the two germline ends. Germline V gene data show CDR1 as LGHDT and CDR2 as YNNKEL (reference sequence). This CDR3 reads CASSPPGPSRHEQYF. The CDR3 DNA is TGTGCCAGCAGTCCACCGGGACCTAGCCGACACGAGCAGTACTTC.

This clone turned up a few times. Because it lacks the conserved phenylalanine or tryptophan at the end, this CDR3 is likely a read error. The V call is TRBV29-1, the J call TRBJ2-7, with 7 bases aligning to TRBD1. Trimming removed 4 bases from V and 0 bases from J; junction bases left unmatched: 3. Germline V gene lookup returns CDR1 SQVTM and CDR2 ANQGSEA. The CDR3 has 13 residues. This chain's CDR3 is CSVGQGASYEQYL. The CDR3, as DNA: TGCAGCGTTGGACAGGGAGCCTCCTACGAGCAGTACCTC.

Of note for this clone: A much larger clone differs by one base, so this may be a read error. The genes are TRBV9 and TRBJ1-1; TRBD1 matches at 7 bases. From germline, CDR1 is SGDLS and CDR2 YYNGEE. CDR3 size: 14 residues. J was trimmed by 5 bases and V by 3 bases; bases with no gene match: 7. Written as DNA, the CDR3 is TGTGCCAGCAGCGCCGGGACAGCGGGGACTGAAGCTTTCTTT. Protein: CASSAGTAGTEAFF.

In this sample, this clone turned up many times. Here the CDR3 DNA reads TGCGCCAGCAGCTTGAGGGGACCCTCCTACGAGCAGTACTTC. It yields the protein CASSLRGPSYEQYF. The rearrangement uses TRBV5-1 and TRBJ2-7, with D perhaps assigned TRBD1 or TRBD2 (5 bases each). CDR3 size: 14 residues. Trimming took off 1 base at V and 0 bases at J, with 8 bases between the two ends. Germline loops: CDR1 SGHRS, CDR2 YFSETQ.

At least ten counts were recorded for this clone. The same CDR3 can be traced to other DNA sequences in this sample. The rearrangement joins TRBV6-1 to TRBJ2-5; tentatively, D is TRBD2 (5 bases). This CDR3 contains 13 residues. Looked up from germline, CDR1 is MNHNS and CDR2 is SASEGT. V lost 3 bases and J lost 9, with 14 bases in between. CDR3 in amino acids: CASSEDWVSPQYF. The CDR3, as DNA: TGTGCCAGCAGTGAGGACTGGGTTTCGCCCCAGTACTTC.

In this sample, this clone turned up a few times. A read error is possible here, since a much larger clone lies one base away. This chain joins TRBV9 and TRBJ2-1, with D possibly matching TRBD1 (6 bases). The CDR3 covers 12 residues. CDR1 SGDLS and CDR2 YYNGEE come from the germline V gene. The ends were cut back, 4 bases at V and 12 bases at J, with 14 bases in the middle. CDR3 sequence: CASSSHREGQFF. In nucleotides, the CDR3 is TGTGCCAGCAGCTCACACAGGGAAGGGCAGTTCTTC.

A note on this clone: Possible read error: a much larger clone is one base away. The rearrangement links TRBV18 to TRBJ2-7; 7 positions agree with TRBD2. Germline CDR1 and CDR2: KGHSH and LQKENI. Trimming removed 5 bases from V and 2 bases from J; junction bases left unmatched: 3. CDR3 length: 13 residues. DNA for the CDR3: TGTGCCAGCTCAACTAGCGACACCTACGAGCAGTACTTC. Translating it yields CASSTSDTYEQYF.

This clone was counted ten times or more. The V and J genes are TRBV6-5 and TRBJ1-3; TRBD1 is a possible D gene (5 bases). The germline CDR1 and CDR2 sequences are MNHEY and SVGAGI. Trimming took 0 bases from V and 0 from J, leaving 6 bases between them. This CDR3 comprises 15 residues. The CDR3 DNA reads TGTGCCAGCAGTTACTCGGGGGGCTCTGGAAACACCATATATTTT. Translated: CASSYSGGSGNTIYF.

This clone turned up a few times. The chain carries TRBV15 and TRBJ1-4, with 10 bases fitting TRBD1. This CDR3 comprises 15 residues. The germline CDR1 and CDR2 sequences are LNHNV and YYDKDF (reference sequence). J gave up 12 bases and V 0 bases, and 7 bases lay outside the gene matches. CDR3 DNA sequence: TGTGCCACCAGCAGAGACCAGGACAGGGGGGAAGAACTGTTTTTT. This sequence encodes CATSRDQDRGEELFF.

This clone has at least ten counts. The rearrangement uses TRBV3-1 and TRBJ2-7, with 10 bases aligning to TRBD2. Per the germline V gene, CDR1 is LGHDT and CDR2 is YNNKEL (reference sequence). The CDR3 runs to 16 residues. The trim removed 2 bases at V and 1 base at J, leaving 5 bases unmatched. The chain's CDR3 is CASSQLVAGGSYEQYF. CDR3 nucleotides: TGTGCCAGCAGCCAACTAGTAGCGGGAGGTTCCTACGAGCAGTACTTC.

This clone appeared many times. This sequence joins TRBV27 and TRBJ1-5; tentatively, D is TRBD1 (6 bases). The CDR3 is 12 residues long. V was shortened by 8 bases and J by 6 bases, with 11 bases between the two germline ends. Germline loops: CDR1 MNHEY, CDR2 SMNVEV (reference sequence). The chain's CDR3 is CASGQQGQPQHF. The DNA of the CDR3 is TGTGCCAGCGGTCAACAGGGTCAGCCCCAGCATTTT.

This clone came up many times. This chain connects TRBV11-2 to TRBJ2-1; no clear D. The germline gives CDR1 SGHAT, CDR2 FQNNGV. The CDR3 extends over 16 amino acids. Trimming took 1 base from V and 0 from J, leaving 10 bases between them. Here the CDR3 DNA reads TGTGCCAGCAGCTTAGGAGGTCTAAGCTCCTACAATGAGCAGTTCTTC. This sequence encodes CASSLGGLSSYNEQFF.

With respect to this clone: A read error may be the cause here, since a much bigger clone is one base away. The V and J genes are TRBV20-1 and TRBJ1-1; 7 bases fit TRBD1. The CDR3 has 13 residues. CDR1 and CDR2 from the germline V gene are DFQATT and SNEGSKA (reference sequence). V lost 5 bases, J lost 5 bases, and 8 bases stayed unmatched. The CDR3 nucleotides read TGCAGTGCTGGGGACAGAATTGGGACTGAAGCTTTCTTT. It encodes CSAGDRIGTEAFF.

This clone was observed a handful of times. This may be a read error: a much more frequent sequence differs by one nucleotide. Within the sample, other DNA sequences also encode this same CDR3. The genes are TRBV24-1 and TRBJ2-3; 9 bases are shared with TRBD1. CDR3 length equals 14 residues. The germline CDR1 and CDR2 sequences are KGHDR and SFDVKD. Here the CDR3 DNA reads TGTGCCACCAGTGATTGGACAGGGGCAGATACGCAATATTTT. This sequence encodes CATSDWTGADTQYF.